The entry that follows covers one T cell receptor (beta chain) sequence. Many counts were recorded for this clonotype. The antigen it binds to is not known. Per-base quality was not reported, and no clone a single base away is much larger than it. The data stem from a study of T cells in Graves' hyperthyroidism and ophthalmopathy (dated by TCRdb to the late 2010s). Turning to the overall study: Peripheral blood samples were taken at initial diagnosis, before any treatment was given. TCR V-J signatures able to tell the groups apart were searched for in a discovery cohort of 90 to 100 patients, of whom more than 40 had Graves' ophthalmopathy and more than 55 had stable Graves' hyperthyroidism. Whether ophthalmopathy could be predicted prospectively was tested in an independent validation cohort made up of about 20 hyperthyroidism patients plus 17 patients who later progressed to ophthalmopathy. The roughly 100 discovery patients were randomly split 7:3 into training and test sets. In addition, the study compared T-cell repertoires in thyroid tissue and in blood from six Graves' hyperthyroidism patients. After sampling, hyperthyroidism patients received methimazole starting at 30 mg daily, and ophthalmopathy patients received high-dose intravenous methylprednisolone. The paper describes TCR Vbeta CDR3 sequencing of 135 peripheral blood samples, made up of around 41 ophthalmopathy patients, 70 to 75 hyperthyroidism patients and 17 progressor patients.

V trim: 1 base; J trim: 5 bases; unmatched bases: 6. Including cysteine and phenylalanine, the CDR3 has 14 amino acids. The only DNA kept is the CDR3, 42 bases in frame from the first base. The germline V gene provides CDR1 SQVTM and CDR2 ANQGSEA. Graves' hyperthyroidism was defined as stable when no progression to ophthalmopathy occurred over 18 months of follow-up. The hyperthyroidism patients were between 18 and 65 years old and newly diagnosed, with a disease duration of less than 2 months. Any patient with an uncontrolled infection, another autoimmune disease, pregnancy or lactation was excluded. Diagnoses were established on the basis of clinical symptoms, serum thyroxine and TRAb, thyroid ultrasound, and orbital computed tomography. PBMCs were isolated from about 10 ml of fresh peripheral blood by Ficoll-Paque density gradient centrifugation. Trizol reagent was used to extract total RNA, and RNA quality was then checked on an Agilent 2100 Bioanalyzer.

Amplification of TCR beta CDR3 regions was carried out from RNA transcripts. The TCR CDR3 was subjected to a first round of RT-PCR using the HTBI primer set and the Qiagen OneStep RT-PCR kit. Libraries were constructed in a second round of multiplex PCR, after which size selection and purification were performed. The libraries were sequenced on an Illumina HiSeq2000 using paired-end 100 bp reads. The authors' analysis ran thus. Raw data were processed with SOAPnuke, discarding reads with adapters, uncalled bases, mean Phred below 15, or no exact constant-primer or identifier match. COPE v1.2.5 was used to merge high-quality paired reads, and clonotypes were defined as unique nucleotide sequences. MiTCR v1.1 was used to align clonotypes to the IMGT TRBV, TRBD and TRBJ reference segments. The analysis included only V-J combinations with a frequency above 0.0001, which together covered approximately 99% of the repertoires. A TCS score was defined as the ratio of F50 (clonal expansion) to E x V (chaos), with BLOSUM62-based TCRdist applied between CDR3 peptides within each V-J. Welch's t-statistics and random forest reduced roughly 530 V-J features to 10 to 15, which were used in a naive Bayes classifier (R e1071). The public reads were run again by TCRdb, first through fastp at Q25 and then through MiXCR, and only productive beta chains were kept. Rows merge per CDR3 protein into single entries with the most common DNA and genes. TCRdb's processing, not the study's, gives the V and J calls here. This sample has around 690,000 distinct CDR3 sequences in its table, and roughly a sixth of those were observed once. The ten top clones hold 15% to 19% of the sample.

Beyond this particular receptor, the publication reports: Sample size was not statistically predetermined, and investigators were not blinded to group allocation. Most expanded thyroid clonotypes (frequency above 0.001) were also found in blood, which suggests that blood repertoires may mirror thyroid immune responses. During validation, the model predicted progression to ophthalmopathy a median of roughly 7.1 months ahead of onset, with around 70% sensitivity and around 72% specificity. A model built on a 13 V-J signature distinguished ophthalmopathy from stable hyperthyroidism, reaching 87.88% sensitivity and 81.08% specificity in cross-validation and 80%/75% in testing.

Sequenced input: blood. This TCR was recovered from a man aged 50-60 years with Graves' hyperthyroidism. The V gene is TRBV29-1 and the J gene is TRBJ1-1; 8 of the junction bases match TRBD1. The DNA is TGCAGCGTTGAAGTCCGACAGGGGAGGACTGAAGCTTTCTTT. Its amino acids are CSVEVRQGRTEAFF.